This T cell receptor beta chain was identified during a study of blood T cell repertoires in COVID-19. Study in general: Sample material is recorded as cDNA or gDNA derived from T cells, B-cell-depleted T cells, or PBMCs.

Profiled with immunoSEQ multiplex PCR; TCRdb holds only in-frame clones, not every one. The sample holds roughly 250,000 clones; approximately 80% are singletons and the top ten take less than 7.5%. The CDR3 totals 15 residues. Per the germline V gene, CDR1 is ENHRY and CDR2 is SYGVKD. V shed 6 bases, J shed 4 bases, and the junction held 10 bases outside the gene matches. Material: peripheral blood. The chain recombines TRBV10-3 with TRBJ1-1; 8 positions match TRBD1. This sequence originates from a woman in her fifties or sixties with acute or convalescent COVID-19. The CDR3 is CAIRKGQGAGTEAFF. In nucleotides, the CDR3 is TGTGCCATCAGGAAAGGACAGGGCGCCGGCACTGAAGCTTTCTTT.